The 29 T cell receptor beta chains in this list originate from one sample, sequenced in a study of T cells in Graves' hyperthyroidism and ophthalmopathy. The TCR beta CDR3 regions underwent amplification using RNA transcripts as the source. The TCR CDR3 was amplified in a first-round RT-PCR using the HTBI primer set. TCRdb re-called the multiplex PCR reads through MiXCR, storing one row per CDR3 protein. The sample shows about 500,000 distinct CDR3 sequences, approximately 15% of them seen only once. Source material: blood. These receptors were taken from a woman aged 18-29 years with Graves' hyperthyroidism.

CDR3 residues: CASTETLRGQGLVGRGTGELFF. The DNA of the CDR3 is TGTGCCAGCACCGAAACTCTTCGGGGACAGGGATTAGTGGGGAGAGGCACCGGGGAGCTGTTTTTT. V gene TRBV6-1 combines with J gene TRBJ2-2; 9 positions agree with TRBD1. J gave up 4 bases and V 7 bases, and 28 bases lay outside the gene matches. The CDR3 is 22 residues long. Germline V gene data show CDR1 as MNHNS and CDR2 as SASEGT.

This clonotype was seen many times. This chain connects TRBV7-3 to TRBJ2-1; D possibly uses TRBD1 or TRBD2 (6 bases each). Germline CDR1 SGHTA, CDR2 FQGTGA. The CDR3 has 14 residues. V lost 6 bases and J lost 4, with 13 bases in between. The DNA of the CDR3 is TGTGCCAGCAGTAACGGGGGCCGTTACAATGAGCAGTTCTTC. This gives the protein CASSNGGRYNEQFF.

J is TRBJ1-5 and V is TRBV19, with 9 bases that match TRBD1. Germline V lookup: CDR1 LNHDA, CDR2 SQIVND (reference sequence). V shed 5 bases, J shed 3 bases, and the junction held 11 bases outside the gene matches. The CDR3 has 17 amino acids. The CDR3 nucleotides are TGTGCCAGTAGTGTCGACAGGGGGGAAGCCTACAATCAGCCCCAGCATTTT. Translating it yields CASSVDRGEAYNQPQHF.

The J gene is TRBJ2-1, the V gene TRBV29-1; no firm D call. V was shortened by 6 bases and J by 0 bases, with 12 bases between the two germline ends. Germline V lookup: CDR1 SQVTM, CDR2 ANQGSEA. CDR3 length: 14 amino acids. The CDR3 DNA reads as TGCAGCGTAGGTAGCCTTTACTCCTACAATGAGCAGTTCTTC. It encodes CSVGSLYSYNEQFF.

DNA of the CDR3: TGTGCCAGCAGCCAAGAAAGAACAGGCTACAATGAGCAGTTCTTC. This codes for CASSQERTGYNEQFF. The chain has TRBV4-2 and TRBJ2-1; perhaps TRBD1 as D (5 bases). This CDR3 comprises 15 residues. The V end lost 0 bases, the J end lost 3 bases, and 9 bases lay between the germline ends. Germline V CDR1 and CDR2: LGHNA, YNFKEQ.

The V call is TRBV2, the J call TRBJ1-4, with D hard to call. The ends were cut back, 8 bases at V and 7 bases at J, with 14 bases in the middle. The CDR3 is made up of 13 amino acids. CDR1 and CDR2 from the germline V gene are SNHLY and FYNNEI. This CDR3 reads CASGGRAGEKLFF. CDR3 coding DNA: TGTGCCAGCGGTGGACGGGCGGGTGAAAAACTGTTTTTT.

This clonotype was detected ten times or more. The V and J genes are TRBV28 and TRBJ1-1, with D possibly matching TRBD1 (5 bases). The CDR3 spans 12 residues. V lost 5 bases and J lost 10, with 14 bases in between. CDR1 is MDHEN and CDR2 is SYDVKM in the germline V gene. The CDR3 loop reads CASSALGLGAFF. CDR3 DNA sequence: TGTGCCAGCAGTGCCCTGGGGCTGGGAGCTTTCTTT. Full variable domain (outside the CDR3, taken from reference TRBV28 and TRBJ1-1): DVKVTQSSRYLVKRTGEKVFLECVQDMDHENMFWYRQDPGLGLRLIYFSYDVKMKEKGDIPEGYSVSREKKERFSLILESASTNQTSMYLCASSALGLGAFFGQGTRLTVV.

This clonotype was picked up a small number of times. The V and J genes are TRBV20-1 and TRBJ2-7; D ambiguous. The length of the CDR3 is 15 residues. The germline V gene has CDR1 DFQATT and CDR2 SNEGSKA (reference sequence). V was cut by 1 base and J by 1 base, with 14 bases left in between. The CDR3 DNA reads as TGCAGTGCTAGAGTTCTTGAAAGGGAATCCTACGAGCAGTACTTC. Protein: CSARVLERESYEQYF.

This clonotype has ten or more counts. This chain joins TRBV11-2 and TRBJ1-2, with 10 nucleotides matching TRBD1. The trim removed 3 bases at V and 6 bases at J, leaving 1 base unmatched. CDR1 and CDR2 from the germline V gene are SGHAT and FQNNGV. This CDR3 region has 13 residues. The CDR3 coding sequence is TGTGCCAGCAGCTTTGGACAGGGGGATGGCTACACCTTC. Amino acid sequence: CASSFGQGDGYTF.

This clonotype has a count of ten or more. The V call is TRBV20-1, the J call TRBJ2-1, with 7 bases identical to TRBD1. Trimming at V came to 5 bases and at J to 6 bases, leaving 7 bases not matched to a gene. The CDR3 totals 13 residues. Germline V gives CDR1 DFQATT, CDR2 SNEGSKA (reference sequence). The DNA of the CDR3 is TGCAGTGCTGGGGCCCCAGGGGGCAATGAGCAGTTCTTC. As protein: CSAGAPGGNEQFF.

This clonotype was recorded at least ten times. The chain carries TRBV29-1 and TRBJ1-4; 8 positions match TRBD1. V was pared by 7 bases and J by 0 bases, with 4 bases of the junction left unmatched. The CDR3 runs to 14 residues. Germline CDR1 reads SQVTM; CDR2 reads ANQGSEA. The CDR3 loop reads CSAGQEATNEKLFF. The CDR3 coding sequence is TGCAGCGCGGGACAGGAGGCAACTAATGAAAAACTGTTTTTT.

The CDR3 loop reads CASSPRYTGANVLTF. DNA for the CDR3: TGTGCCAGCAGCCCAAGGTACACCGGGGCCAACGTCCTGACTTTC. The chain is built from TRBV3-1 and TRBJ2-6; D ambiguous. CDR3 length equals 15 residues. V shed 4 bases and J shed 4 bases, with 11 bases lying between them. The germline V gene has CDR1 LGHDT and CDR2 YNNKEL (reference sequence).

This clonotype was found a few times. The chain couples TRBV2 to TRBJ2-2; possible D gene TRBD2, 5 bases. The V end was cut by 7 bases, the J end by 11 bases, with 20 bases between. Per germline, CDR1 SNHLY and CDR2 FYNNEI. The CDR3 runs 14 residues. CDR3 region: CASNQRASLGELFF. CDR3 bases: TGTGCCAGCAATCAAAGGGCTAGCCTCGGAGAGCTGTTTTTT.

The sample holds many counts of this clonotype. CDR3 loop: CASSLEVRDRGRDQPQHF. The DNA for the CDR3 is TGTGCCAGCAGCTTAGAAGTTCGGGACAGGGGGCGCGATCAGCCCCAGCATTTT. The gene calls are TRBV7-8 and TRBJ1-5; TRBD1 matches at 12 bases. The length of the CDR3 is 18 residues. The V and J ends lost 1 base and 5 bases, in that order; junction bases with no gene match: 9. From germline, CDR1 is SGHVS and CDR2 FQNEAQ.

V and J are TRBV19 and TRBJ2-5; a weak D match, TRBD2 (6 bases). CDR3 length equals 15 residues. Trimming took 5 bases from V and 5 from J, leaving 18 bases between them. The germline V gene has CDR1 LNHDA and CDR2 SQIVND (reference sequence). CDR3 bases: TGTGCCAGTAGTGCGGACTCGAACGGGGGTGAGACCCAGTACTTC. It translates to CASSADSNGGETQYF.

The table lists this clonotype with a few counts. J is TRBJ2-6 and V is TRBV28; D gene ambiguous. CDR3 size: 17 residues. Between the trimmed V and J ends, which lost 4 bases and 0 bases, there was a span of 13 bases. Germline CDR1 reads MDHEN; CDR2 reads SYDVKM. The CDR3 region is CASSSAGSYSGANVLTF. DNA of the CDR3: TGTGCCAGCAGTTCGGCAGGTAGTTACTCTGGGGCCAACGTCCTGACTTTC.

V gene TRBV7-9 combines with J gene TRBJ2-7, with 8 bases aligning to TRBD2. Germline V CDR1 and CDR2: SEHNR, FQNEAQ (reference sequence). This CDR3 has 14 amino acids. Trimming removed 5 bases from V and 5 bases from J; junction bases left unmatched: 8. CDR3 sequence: CASSGSGGRDEQYF. In DNA, the CDR3 is TGTGCCAGCAGCGGCAGCGGGGGACGAGACGAGCAGTACTTC.

This clonotype was observed a handful of times. The chain recombines TRBV5-1 with TRBJ1-4, with TRBD1 matching 10 bases. The J segment lost 6 bases and the V segment lost 4 bases, leaving 6 bases of the junction unmatched. This CDR3 comprises 15 residues. Per germline, CDR1 SGHRS and CDR2 YFSETQ. The CDR3 DNA follows: TGCGCCAGCAGCCCGGGACAGGGGCTAGATGAAAAACTGTTTTTT. This sequence encodes CASSPGQGLDEKLFF.

Notes on this clonotype: A clone one base away is much larger, so this may be a read error. The genes are TRBV11-1 and TRBJ2-5; TRBD1 might be the D (5 bases). Germline V gene sequence: CDR1 SGHAT, CDR2 FQDESV (reference sequence). There are 17 residues in the CDR3. With 5 bases removed from V and 4 bases from J, the gap between germline ends came to 23 bases. CDR3 DNA: TGTGCCAGCAGCCTAGAGGTATGGGGCGCGGAAGGAGAGACCCAGTACTTC. This translates into CASSLEVWGAEGETQYF.

Ten or more counts support this clonotype. CDR3 residues: CASSLAAIWGNTEAFF. The CDR3 nucleotides read TGCGCCAGCAGCTTGGCTGCGATATGGGGGAACACTGAAGCTTTCTTT. The chain combines TRBV5-1 with TRBJ1-1; no firm D call. The CDR3 spans 16 residues. V was trimmed by 0 bases and J by 1 base, leaving 13 bases between them. Germline V gene data show CDR1 as SGHRS and CDR2 as YFSETQ.

This clonotype was counted at least ten times. The chain carries TRBV7-3 and TRBJ2-3; 8 bases align to TRBD1. The CDR3 is 14 residues long. The V and J ends lost 4 bases and 2 bases, in that order; junction bases with no gene match: 2. Per the germline V gene, CDR1 is SGHTA and CDR2 is FQGTGA. CDR3 sequence reads: CASSWTGFTDTQYF. The CDR3 DNA sequence: TGTGCCAGCAGCTGGACAGGGTTCACAGATACGCAGTATTTT.

This clonotype has a handful of counts. The chain carries TRBV12-3 or TRBV12-4 and TRBJ2-7; maybe TRBD2 (6 bases). The CDR3 covers 16 residues. V lost 6 bases and J lost 0, with 18 bases in between. CDR3 in DNA: TGTGCCAGCAGCTCCCTGGCGGGACCCAGCTCCTACGAGCAGTACTTC. Translated, it gives CASSSLAGPSSYEQYF.

V and J are TRBV18 and TRBJ2-2; TRBD2 agrees at 7 bases. This CDR3 has 15 residues. In germline, CDR1 is KGHSH, CDR2 LQKENI. Trimming took 9 bases from V and 2 from J; bases not matched to a gene: 9. CDR3 bases: TGTGCCAGTGACGTGGTAGCGGGTAACACCGGGGAGCTGTTTTTT. This encodes CASDVVAGNTGELFF.

This chain joins TRBV10-3 and TRBJ1-5, with 10 positions matching TRBD1. V lost 2 bases, J lost 7 bases, and 11 bases stayed unmatched. This CDR3 contains 17 residues. The germline V gene has CDR1 ENHRY and CDR2 SYGVKD. The CDR3 sequence: CAISERLDGTGEQPQHF. The CDR3, as DNA: TGTGCCATCAGTGAGAGACTGGACGGGACAGGGGAGCAGCCCCAGCATTTT.

This clonotype has just a few counts. The rearrangement joins TRBV30 to TRBJ2-1; tentative D call: TRBD2 (6 bases). The CDR3 covers 13 residues. Germline V gene data show CDR1 as GTSNPN and CDR2 as SVGIG (reference sequence). V was shortened by 1 base and J by 3 bases, with 7 bases between the two germline ends. The CDR3 DNA is TGTGCCTGGAGTGCGGGAGTCTACAATGAGCAGTTCTTC. This codes for CAWSAGVYNEQFF.

This clonotype has only a few counts. The chain combines TRBV20-1 with TRBJ1-3, with D unresolved. This CDR3 spans 13 amino acids. The V end lost 6 bases, the J end lost 0 bases, and 9 bases lay between the germline ends. Germline V gives CDR1 DFQATT, CDR2 SNEGSKA (reference sequence). Here the CDR3 DNA reads TGCAGTGCAACATGGTACTCTGGAAACACCATATATTTT. Residues: CSATWYSGNTIYF.

This clonotype was detected only once. This may be a read error, as it is one base from a much larger clone. The genes are TRBV11-2 and TRBJ1-2, with D uncertain. Germline CDR1 is SGHAT and CDR2 is FQNNGV. This CDR3 is 11 amino acids long. Trimming removed 5 bases from V and 7 bases from J, with 8 bases in between. In nucleotides, the CDR3 is TGTGCCAGCAGCACAAGCCTTGGCTACACCTTC. Translating it yields CASSTSLGYTF.

This clonotype was picked up a small number of times. Here the CDR3 DNA reads TGCGCCAGCAGCACGGACAGCACCTACGAGCAGTACTTC. Residues: CASSTDSTYEQYF. This chain links TRBV5-1 with TRBJ2-7; D possibly corresponds to TRBD1 (6 bases). This CDR3 is built from 13 residues. The V end was cut by 4 bases, the J end by 2 bases, with 10 bases between. Germline loops: CDR1 SGHRS, CDR2 YFSETQ.

This clonotype was seen only a few times. The rearrangement uses TRBV20-1 and TRBJ1-1, with D possibly being TRBD1 (5 bases). Germline lookup yields CDR1 DFQATT and CDR2 SNEGSKA (reference sequence). Trimming took off 5 bases at V and 4 bases at J, with 14 bases between the two ends. The CDR3 is 13 amino acids. The CDR3 DNA follows: TGCAGTGCTCTAGGGGCCCGGGTCACTGAAGCTTTCTTT. Its translation is CSALGARVTEAFF.